These 21 T cell receptor beta chains share one sample of origin, sequenced in a study of blood T cell repertoires in COVID-19. Only in-frame clones appear in the TCRdb table, and some are missing; sequencing was by immunoSEQ multiplex PCR. The sample consists of 300,000 to 350,000 clones, about 93% of them appearing once. Sequenced sample: peripheral blood. The receptors here all came from a woman in her twenties or thirties with COVID-19, enrolled during active disease.

J is TRBJ2-1 and V is TRBV6-4; perhaps TRBD1 as D (6 bases). Per the germline V gene, CDR1 is MRHNA and CDR2 is SNTAGT. V lost 3 bases, J lost 6 bases, and 15 bases lay in between. This CDR3 has 15 amino acids. CDR3 residues: CASSEIPGVRNEQFF. The CDR3 nucleotides are TGTGCCAGCAGTGAAATCCCAGGGGTTCGCAATGAGCAGTTCTTC.

The genes are TRBV27 and TRBJ2-3, with D possibly being TRBD1 (6 bases). V lost 5 bases, J lost 5 bases, and 17 bases lay in between. The CDR3 has 15 residues. Germline CDR1 is MNHEY and CDR2 is SMNVEV (reference sequence). This CDR3 reads CASSPDMGAGDTQYF. In DNA form, the CDR3 reads TGTGCCAGCAGTCCAGACATGGGGGCGGGAGATACGCAGTATTTT.

The V gene is TRBV4-1, the J gene TRBJ2-5, with 7 bases matching TRBD1. Trimming took 0 bases from V and 4 from J; bases not matched to a gene: 11. The CDR3 length is 17 residues. Germline CDR1 and CDR2: MGHRA and YSYEKL. The chain's CDR3 is CASSQDQGQGEGETQYF. The CDR3 bases are TGCGCCAGCAGCCAAGATCAAGGCCAGGGGGAAGGAGAGACCCAGTACTTC.

The rearrangement joins TRBV28 to TRBJ2-6, with 10 positions matching TRBD1. Germline V gene lookup returns CDR1 MDHEN and CDR2 SYDVKM. The CDR3 length is 17 residues. Trimming removed 7 bases from V and 1 base from J; junction bases left unmatched: 7. The CDR3 reads CASIRGTGASGANVLTF. The CDR3 bases are TGTGCCAGCATCCGAGGGACAGGGGCATCTGGGGCCAACGTCCTGACTTTC.

This rearrangement joins TRBV13 to TRBJ1-2; 7 bases are shared with TRBD1. This CDR3 has 18 amino acids. Germline CDR1 is PRHDT and CDR2 is FYEKMQ (reference sequence). V trimming: 6 bases; J trimming: 4 bases; junction bases outside the gene matches: 20. CDR3 region: CASRSGTANLNNIYGYTF. In nucleotides, the CDR3 is TGTGCCAGCAGGTCCGGGACAGCCAACCTAAACAACATCTATGGCTACACCTTC.

As DNA, the CDR3 is TGCGCCAGCAGCCAAAGACAGGGGGCAGCGGAAGAGCAGTACTTC. It specifies CASSQRQGAAEEQYF. The chain employs TRBV4-1 and TRBJ2-7, with TRBD1 matching over 10 bases. CDR1 is MGHRA, CDR2 YSYEKL, per germline. The CDR3 totals 15 residues. V gave up 2 bases and J gave up 7 bases; unmatched junction bases: 8.

The rearrangement joins TRBV5-4 to TRBJ2-3; TRBD2 matches at 7 bases. The CDR3 has 14 amino acids. The trim removed 4 bases at V and 5 bases at J, leaving 7 bases unmatched. CDR1 and CDR2 (germline): SGHNT, YYREEE (reference sequence). The DNA of the CDR3 is TGTGCCAGCAGCCCCGGGGAGGGGATAGATACGCAGTATTTT. Its protein product is CASSPGEGIDTQYF.

V is TRBV28 and J is TRBJ2-7; D may be TRBD1 (6 bases). The CDR3 spans 14 residues. With 4 bases removed from V and 3 bases from J, the gap between germline ends came to 13 bases. CDR1 MDHEN and CDR2 SYDVKM come from the germline V gene. The CDR3 reads CASSSLDRFYEQYF. DNA for the CDR3: TGTGCCAGCAGTTCCCTCGACAGGTTCTACGAGCAGTACTTC.

V usage is TRBV6-5 and J usage is TRBJ1-5, with D possibly being TRBD1 (5 bases). The CDR3 is 15 amino acids. V lost 5 bases and J 2 bases, leaving 13 bases between the germline ends. Germline-derived CDR1 and CDR2 are MNHEY and SVGAGI. CDR3 DNA sequence: TGTGCCAGCAGTCTTTCGGGGGTGGGCAATCAGCCCCAGCATTTT. Translation gives CASSLSGVGNQPQHF.

The chain recombines TRBV5-6 with TRBJ1-2; 7 bases match TRBD1. J gave up 4 bases and V 0 bases, and 6 bases lay outside the gene matches. The CDR3 covers 15 residues. Germline-derived CDR1 and CDR2 are SGHDT and YYEEEE. CDR3 in DNA: TGTGCCAGCAGCTTGGTCGGGACAGATTCCTATGGCTACACCTTC. Translating gives CASSLVGTDSYGYTF.

V gene TRBV18 combines with J gene TRBJ2-7, with D possibly TRBD2 on 6 matching bases. V lost 2 bases, J lost 2 bases, and 13 bases lay in between. This CDR3 region has 15 residues. Germline values: CDR1 KGHSH, CDR2 LQKENI. CDR3 nucleotides: TGTGCCAGCTCACCAAGTAGGGCGGGACCCTACGAGCAGTACTTC. Its protein is CASSPSRAGPYEQYF.

This chain joins TRBV5-4 and TRBJ2-5; D is unclear. From germline, CDR1 is SGHNT and CDR2 YYREEE (reference sequence). This CDR3 contains 13 residues. V lost 0 bases to trimming and J lost 5 bases, with 8 bases between them. DNA for the CDR3: TGTGCCAGCAGCTTGGGGCCTTCGGAGACCCAGTACTTC. Amino acids: CASSLGPSETQYF.

This rearrangement joins TRBV11-2 to TRBJ1-4; tentatively, D is TRBD1 (6 bases). The V end was cut by 3 bases, the J end by 7 bases, with 12 bases between. Germline CDR1 reads SGHAT; CDR2 reads FQNNGV. The CDR3 covers 14 residues. The chain's CDR3 is CASSFRGGLEKLFF. DNA for the CDR3: TGTGCCAGCAGCTTCAGGGGCGGCCTTGAAAAACTGTTTTTT.

This chain joins TRBV27 and TRBJ1-5, with D possibly being TRBD1 (5 bases). The CDR3 covers 17 residues. CDR1 is MNHEY, CDR2 SMNVEV, per germline (reference sequence). V gave up 3 bases and J gave up 4 bases, with 19 bases separating them. CDR3 in DNA: TGTGCCAGCAGTTTTATCGGCGGGGGTATTTTGAATCAGCCCCAGCATTTT. This encodes CASSFIGGGILNQPQHF.

The chain has TRBV4-1 and TRBJ1-2, with 8 positions matching TRBD1. Germline-derived CDR1 and CDR2 are MGHRA and YSYEKL. V lost 3 bases, J lost 0 bases, and 15 bases stayed unmatched. CDR3 size: 19 residues. The CDR3 spells CASSHLQGRGPAANYGYTF. The CDR3 nucleotides are TGCGCCAGCAGCCACCTCCAGGGCAGGGGGCCGGCCGCTAACTATGGCTACACCTTC.

The chain uses TRBV14 and TRBJ1-2; 9 bases are shared with TRBD1. The V gene's germline CDR1 is SGHDN and CDR2 FVKESK. This CDR3 is built from 15 residues. Trimming at V came to 4 bases and at J to 2 bases, leaving 5 bases not matched to a gene. The DNA of the CDR3 is TGTGCCAGCAGCCCTGAGGGGACAGGGAACTATGGCTACACCTTC. Protein sequence: CASSPEGTGNYGYTF.

The V call is TRBV28, the J call TRBJ2-7; TRBD2 might be the D (6 bases). Between the trimmed V and J ends, which lost 5 bases and 7 bases, there was a span of 12 bases. Per the germline V gene, CDR1 is MDHEN and CDR2 is SYDVKM. This CDR3 comprises 12 residues. The CDR3 nucleotides are TGTGCCAGCAGTGGCCTGGAGGGTGAGCAGTACTTC. Protein: CASSGLEGEQYF.

The V and J genes are TRBV9 and TRBJ2-1; 8 bases match TRBD2. CDR1 SGDLS and CDR2 YYNGEE come from the germline V gene. V lost 4 bases, J lost 0 bases, and 6 bases stayed unmatched. The CDR3 consists of 16 residues. This CDR3 reads CASSRRSGVSYNEQFF. In DNA, the CDR3 is TGTGCCAGCAGCCGTCGTAGCGGGGTCTCCTACAATGAGCAGTTCTTC. Full variable domain (outside the CDR3, taken from reference TRBV9 and TRBJ2-1): DSGVTQTPKHLITATGQRVTLRCSPRSGDLSVYWYQQSLDQGLQFLIQYYNGEERAKGNILERFSAQQFPDLHSELNLSSLELGDSALYFCASSRRSGVSYNEQFFGPGTRLTVL.

The chain has TRBV5-1 and TRBJ2-1; 9 nucleotides align to TRBD2. The CDR3 sequence is 16 residues long. CDR1 and CDR2 (germline): SGHRS, YFSETQ. V trimming: 4 bases; J trimming: 1 base; junction bases outside the gene matches: 6. The CDR3 nucleotides are TGCGCCAGCAGCCCGAGCGGGAGGATGTCCTACAATGAGCAGTTCTTC. Translating gives CASSPSGRMSYNEQFF.

The chain couples TRBV7-9 to TRBJ2-1; the D gene is possibly TRBD1 (5 bases). V gave up 3 bases and J gave up 7 bases, with 10 bases separating them. The CDR3 contains 13 residues. Germline CDR1 reads SEHNR; CDR2 reads FQNEAQ (reference sequence). The CDR3 here is CASSLGQLNEQFF. CDR3 nucleotides: TGTGCCAGCAGCTTGGGGCAGTTGAATGAGCAGTTCTTC. Together with reference TRBV7-9 and TRBJ2-1, the CDR3 gives the full variable domain: DTGVSQNPRHKITKRGQNVTFRCDPISEHNRLYWYRQTLGQGPEFLTYFQNEAQLEKSRLLSDRFSAERPKGSFSTLEIQRTEQGDSAMYLCASSLGQLNEQFFGPGTRLTVL.

The chain links TRBV19 to TRBJ2-2; 9 bases match TRBD1. CDR3 length equals 15 residues. Germline CDR1 and CDR2: LNHDA and SQIVND (reference sequence). The trim removed 4 bases at V and 5 bases at J, leaving 5 bases unmatched. CDR3 region: CASSTGTGRTGELFF. CDR3 nucleotide sequence: TGTGCCAGTAGTACCGGGACAGGGAGGACCGGGGAGCTGTTTTTT.